This T cell receptor (beta chain) was profiled in a study of OX40 agonist ivuxolimab in advanced cancers. Study results and caveats: At 0.1 to 3.0 mg/kg, CD4+ and CD8+ blood T cells expanded clonally by week 6.

With respect to this clone: Its target is unknown.

From germline, CDR1 is SGHNT and CDR2 YENEEA. CDR3 size: 16 residues. V lost 6 bases and J lost 0, with 15 bases in between. Sequenced by immunoSEQ multiplex PCR; TCRdb stores in-frame clones only, minus some. The sample has about 50,000 clones; 79% are singletons. The chain is built from TRBV11-3 and TRBJ1-5, with D possibly matching TRBD1 (5 bases). The source was CD4+ or CD8+ T cells sorted from blood, collected in a trial of the OX40 agonist ivuxolimab. The TCR originated in an adult with an advanced solid tumor such as melanoma, head and neck, liver or kidney cancer. The CDR3 region has the DNA TGTGCCAGCAGAAGAGGCGGGGGGAATAGCAATCAGCCCCAGCATTTT. As protein: CASRRGGGNSNQPQHF.